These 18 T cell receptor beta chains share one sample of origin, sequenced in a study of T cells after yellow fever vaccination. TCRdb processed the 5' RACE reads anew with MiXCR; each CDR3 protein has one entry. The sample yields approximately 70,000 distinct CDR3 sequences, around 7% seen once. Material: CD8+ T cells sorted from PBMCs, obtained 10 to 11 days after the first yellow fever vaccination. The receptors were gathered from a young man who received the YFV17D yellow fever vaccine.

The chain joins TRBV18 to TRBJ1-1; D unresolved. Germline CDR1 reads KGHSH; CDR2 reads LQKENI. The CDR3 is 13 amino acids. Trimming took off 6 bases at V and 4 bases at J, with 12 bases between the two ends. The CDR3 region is CASSGRLSTEAFF. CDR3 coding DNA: TGTGCCAGCTCGGGTCGGTTGAGCACTGAAGCTTTCTTT.

Written as DNA, the CDR3 is TGTGCCAGCAGTCTCAACTCAGGGGTAGATACGCAGTATTTT. This translates into CASSLNSGVDTQYF. J is TRBJ2-3 and V is TRBV28, with D tentatively TRBD1 (6 bases). The CDR3 runs to 14 residues. Trimming removed 5 bases from V and 5 bases from J, with 14 bases in between. CDR1 and CDR2 from the germline V gene are MDHEN and SYDVKM. Full variable domain (rest looked up from reference TRBV28 and TRBJ2-3): DVKVTQSSRYLVKRTGEKVFLECVQDMDHENMFWYRQDPGLGLRLIYFSYDVKMKEKGDIPEGYSVSREKKERFSLILESASTNQTSMYLCASSLNSGVDTQYFGPGTRLTVL.

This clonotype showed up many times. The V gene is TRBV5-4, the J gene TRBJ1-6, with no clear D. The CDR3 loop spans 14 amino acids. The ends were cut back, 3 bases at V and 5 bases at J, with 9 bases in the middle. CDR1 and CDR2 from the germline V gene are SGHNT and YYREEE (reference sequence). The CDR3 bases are TGTGCCAGCAGCTATGGAGGGAATAATTCACCCCTCCACTTT. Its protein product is CASSYGGNNSPLHF.

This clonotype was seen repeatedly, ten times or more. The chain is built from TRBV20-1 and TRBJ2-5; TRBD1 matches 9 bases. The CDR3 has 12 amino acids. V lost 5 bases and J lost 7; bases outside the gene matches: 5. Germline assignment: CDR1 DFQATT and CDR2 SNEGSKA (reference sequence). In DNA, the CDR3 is TGCAGTGCTGGCACAGGGGGCGGGACCCAGTACTTC. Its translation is CSAGTGGGTQYF.

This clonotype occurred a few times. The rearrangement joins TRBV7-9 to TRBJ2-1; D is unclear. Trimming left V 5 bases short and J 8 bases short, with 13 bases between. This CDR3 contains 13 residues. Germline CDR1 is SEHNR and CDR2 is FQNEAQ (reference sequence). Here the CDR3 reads CASSKRQGHEQFF. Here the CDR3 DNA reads TGTGCCAGCAGCAAGAGACAAGGCCATGAGCAGTTCTTC.

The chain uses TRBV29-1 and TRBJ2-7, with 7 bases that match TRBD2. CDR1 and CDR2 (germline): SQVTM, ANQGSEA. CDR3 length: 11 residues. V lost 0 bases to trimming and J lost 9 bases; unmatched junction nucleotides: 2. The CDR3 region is CSVEDRGVQYF. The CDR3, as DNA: TGCAGCGTTGAAGATCGGGGGGTGCAGTACTTC.

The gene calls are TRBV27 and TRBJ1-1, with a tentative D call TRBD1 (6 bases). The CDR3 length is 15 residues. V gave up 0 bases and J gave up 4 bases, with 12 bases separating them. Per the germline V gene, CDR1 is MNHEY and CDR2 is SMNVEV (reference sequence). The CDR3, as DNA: TGTGCCAGCAGTTTATCTGGGGGGCTAGGCACTGAAGCTTTCTTT. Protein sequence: CASSLSGGLGTEAFF.

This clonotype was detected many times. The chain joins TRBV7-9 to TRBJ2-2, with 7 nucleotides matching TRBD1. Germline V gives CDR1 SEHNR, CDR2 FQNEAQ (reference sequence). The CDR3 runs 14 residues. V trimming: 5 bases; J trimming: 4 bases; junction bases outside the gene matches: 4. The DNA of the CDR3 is TGTGCCAGCAGCGGTACAGGGGTCACCGGGGAGCTGTTTTTT. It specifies CASSGTGVTGELFF.

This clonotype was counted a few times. The CDR3 region is CASSQELTGAQAQYF. Here the CDR3 DNA reads TGCGCCAGCAGCCAAGAGTTGACGGGGGCCCAGGCCCAGTACTTC. This chain connects TRBV4-3 to TRBJ2-5, with D perhaps assigned TRBD1 or TRBD2 (6 bases each). The CDR3 contains 15 residues. CDR1 and CDR2 from the germline V gene are LGHNA and YSLEER. V lost 0 bases, J lost 9 bases, and 17 bases lay in between.

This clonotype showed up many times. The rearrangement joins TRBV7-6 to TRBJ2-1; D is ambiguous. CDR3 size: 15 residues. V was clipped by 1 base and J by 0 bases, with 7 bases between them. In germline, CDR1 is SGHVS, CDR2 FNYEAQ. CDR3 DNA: TGTGCCAGCAGCTTAGGTAGCAGCTCCTACAATGAGCAGTTCTTC. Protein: CASSLGSSSYNEQFF.

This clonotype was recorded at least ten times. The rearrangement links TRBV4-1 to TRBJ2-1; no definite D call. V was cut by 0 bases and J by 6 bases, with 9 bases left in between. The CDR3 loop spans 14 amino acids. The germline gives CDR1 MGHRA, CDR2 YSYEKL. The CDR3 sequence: CASSQDWGGNEQFF. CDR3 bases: TGCGCCAGCAGCCAAGATTGGGGTGGCAATGAGCAGTTCTTC.

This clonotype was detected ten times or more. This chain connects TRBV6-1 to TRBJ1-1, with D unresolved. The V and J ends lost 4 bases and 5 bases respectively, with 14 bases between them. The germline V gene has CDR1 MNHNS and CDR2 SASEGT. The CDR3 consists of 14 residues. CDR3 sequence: CASSGQPSVTEAFF. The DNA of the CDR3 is TGTGCCAGCAGTGGCCAGCCTTCGGTTACTGAAGCTTTCTTT.

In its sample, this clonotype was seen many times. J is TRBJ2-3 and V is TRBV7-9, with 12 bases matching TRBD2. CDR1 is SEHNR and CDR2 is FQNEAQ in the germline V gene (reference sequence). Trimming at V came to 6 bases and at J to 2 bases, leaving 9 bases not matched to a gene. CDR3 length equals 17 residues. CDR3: CASRSSGGATLTDTQYF. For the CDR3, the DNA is TGTGCCAGCAGATCTAGCGGGGGGGCCACTCTCACAGATACGCAGTATTTT.

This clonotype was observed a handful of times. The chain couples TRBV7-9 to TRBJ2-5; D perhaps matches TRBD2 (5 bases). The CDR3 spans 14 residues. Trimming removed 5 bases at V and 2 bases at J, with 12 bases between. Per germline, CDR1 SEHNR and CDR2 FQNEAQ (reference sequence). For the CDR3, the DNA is TGTGCCAGCAGCCTCTACGGGGTTCAAGAGACCCAGTACTTC. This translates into CASSLYGVQETQYF.

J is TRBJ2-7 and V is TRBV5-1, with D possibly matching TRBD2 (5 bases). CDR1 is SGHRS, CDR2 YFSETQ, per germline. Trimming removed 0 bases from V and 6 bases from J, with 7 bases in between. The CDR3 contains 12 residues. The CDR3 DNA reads TGCGCCAGCAGCTTGGGAGGGCTCGAGCAGTACTTC. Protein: CASSLGGLEQYF.

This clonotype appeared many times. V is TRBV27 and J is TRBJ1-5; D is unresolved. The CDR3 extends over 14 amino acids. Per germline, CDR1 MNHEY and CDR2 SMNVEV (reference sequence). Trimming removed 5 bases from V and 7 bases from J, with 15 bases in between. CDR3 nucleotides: TGTGCCAGCAGTCCCGGACTAAGGACCCAGCCCCAGCATTTT. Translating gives CASSPGLRTQPQHF.

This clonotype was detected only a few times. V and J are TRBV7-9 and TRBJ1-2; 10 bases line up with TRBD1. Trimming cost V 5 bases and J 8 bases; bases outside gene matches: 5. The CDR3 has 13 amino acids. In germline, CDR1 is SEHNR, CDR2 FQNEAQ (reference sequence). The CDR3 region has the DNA TGTGCCAGCAGCAGGGGACAGGGGATCGGCTACACCTTC. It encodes CASSRGQGIGYTF.

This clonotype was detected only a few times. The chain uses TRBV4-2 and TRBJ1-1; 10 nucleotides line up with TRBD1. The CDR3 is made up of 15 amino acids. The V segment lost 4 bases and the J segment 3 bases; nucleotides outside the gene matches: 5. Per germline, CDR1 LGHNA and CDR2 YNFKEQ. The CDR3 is CASSPTGGEDTEAFF. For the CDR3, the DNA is TGTGCCAGCAGCCCGACAGGGGGCGAGGACACTGAAGCTTTCTTT.